Listed below are T cell receptor beta chains from one sample, sequenced in a study of blood T cell repertoires in COVID-19. Generated by immunoSEQ multiplex PCR, the TCRdb table keeps only in-frame clones and is missing some. The repertoire holds about 200,000 clones, with around 82% as singletons. Sequencing was carried out using PBMCs or T cells enriched from blood (not recorded which). These receptors originate from a man in his forties or fifties who had recovered from COVID-19. The CDR3 runs from the conserved cysteine through the conserved F or W. Each record gives: clone size, D gene, J gene, V gene, CDR3 protein, CDR3 DNA. D genes are given only for firm matches. Where a row states a size, it is once, few, many or the class of an expanded clone; other rows omit it.

>-|TRBD1|TRBJ2-7|TRBV5-4
CASGTGGEQYF
TGTGCCAGCGGGACAGGGGGCGAGCAGTACTTC
>-|-|TRBJ1-3|TRBV11-2
CASSLVGGSGNTIYF
TGTGCCAGCAGCTTAGTCGGGGGCTCTGGAAACACCATATATTTT
>-|-|TRBJ1-6|TRBV28
CASSLPSTGTNSPLHF
TGTGCCAGCAGCCTACCCTCAACAGGGACCAATTCACCCCTCCACTTT
>-|-|TRBJ1-5|TRBV27
CASSWGGQPQHF
TGTGCCAGCAGTTGGGGAGGTCAGCCCCAGCATTTT
>-|-|TRBJ2-1|TRBV9
CASSVNGQLNEQFF
TGTGCCAGCAGCGTCAACGGACAGCTCAATGAGCAGTTCTTC
>few|-|TRBJ1-1|TRBV3-1/TRBV3-2
CASSQDVNPGTEAFF
TGTGCCAGCAGCCAAGATGTCAACCCGGGCACTGAAGCTTTCTTT
>-|-|TRBJ2-1|TRBV7-2
CASSLRIGADEQFF
TGTGCCAGCAGCTTAAGGATTGGGGCGGACGAGCAGTTCTTC
>-|-|TRBJ2-7|TRBV9
CASSPYPAISYEQYF
TGTGCCAGCAGCCCCTACCCAGCGATCTCCTACGAGCAGTACTTC
>-|TRBD1|TRBJ1-1|TRBV6-6
CASSPGTENTEAFF
TGTGCCAGCAGTCCCGGGACAGAGAACACTGAAGCTTTCTTT
>-|-|TRBJ1-5|TRBV10-3
CAISESGGAQSQPQHF
TGTGCCATCAGTGAGTCTGGGGGGGCGCAGAGTCAGCCCCAGCATTTT
>-|-|TRBJ1-3|TRBV9
CASSVSPGISGNTIYF
TGTGCCAGCAGCGTTAGTCCCGGTATCTCTGGAAACACCATATATTTT
>once|-|TRBJ2-2|TRBV7-2
CASSSSYTGELFF
TGTGCCAGCAGCTCCTCTTACACCGGGGAGCTGTTTTTT
>-|-|TRBJ1-6|TRBV2
CASSGFRANYNSPLHF
TGTGCCAGCAGTGGCTTCAGGGCCAACTATAATTCACCCCTCCACTTT
>-|TRBD1|TRBJ1-6|TRBV30
CAWNEDRGHLTSPLHF
TGTGCCTGGAATGAAGACAGGGGACATCTGACTTCACCCCTCCACTTT
>-|TRBD1|TRBJ1-2|TRBV6-5
CASSFGTGYGYTF
TGTGCCAGCAGTTTTGGGACAGGGTACGGCTACACCTTC
>-|-|TRBJ1-1|TRBV5-1
CASSPRTPWGTEAFF
TGCGCCAGCAGCCCCCGGACACCCTGGGGCACTGAAGCTTTCTTT
>few|TRBD1|TRBJ2-2|TRBV14
CASSQTRDSQLGELFF
TGTGCCAGCAGCCAAACTCGGGACAGTCAACTCGGGGAGCTGTTTTTT
>-|-|TRBJ2-7|TRBV2
CASSEAPLGGQYF
TGTGCCAGCAGTGAAGCCCCTTTGGGGGGGCAGTACTTC
>-|TRBD2|TRBJ2-2|TRBV10-3
CAIRVMEREGSGELFF
TGTGCCATCAGGGTTATGGAGCGGGAGGGGTCCGGGGAGCTGTTTTTT
>-|TRBD1|TRBJ1-3|TRBV10-3
CAISGGRGTGTRTIYF
TGTGCCATCAGTGGGGGCAGGGGGACCGGAACAAGGACCATATATTTT
>-|TRBD2|TRBJ2-1|TRBV24-1
CATSDFTSGRADQFF
TGTGCCACCAGTGATTTTACTAGCGGGAGGGCCGATCAGTTCTTC
>-|-|TRBJ2-5|TRBV18
CASSPPQETQYF
TGTGCCAGCTCACCACCCCAGGAGACCCAGTACTTC
>-|-|TRBJ2-3|TRBV6-5
CASSPRGTDTQYF
TGTGCCAGCAGTCCCAGGGGCACAGATACGCAGTATTTT
>-|-|TRBJ1-1|TRBV2
CASSERGWNTEAFF
TGTGCCAGCAGTGAAAGGGGGTGGAACACTGAAGCTTTCTTT
>-|TRBD1|TRBJ1-5|TRBV3-1/TRBV3-2
CASSQGFRPGGTGNQPQHF
TGTGCCAGCAGCCAAGGATTCCGTCCCGGAGGGACAGGGAATCAGCCCCAGCATTTT
>-|-|TRBJ2-7|TRBV19
CASSFNSFSYEQYF
TGTGCCAGTAGTTTTAACAGTTTCTCCTACGAGCAGTACTTC
>-|-|TRBJ1-1|TRBV5-1
CASSPTGTNTEAFF
TGCGCCAGCAGCCCGACAGGAACGAACACTGAAGCTTTCTTT
>-|-|TRBJ1-4|TRBV7-9
CASSGSGHNEKLFF
TGTGCCAGCAGTGGGTCAGGGCATAATGAAAAACTGTTTTTT
>-|-|TRBJ1-4|TRBV6-5
CASSYLGGQYEKLFF
TGTGCCAGCAGTTACCTCGGGGGGCAATATGAAAAACTGTTTTTT
>-|-|TRBJ1-6|TRBV6-1
CASSESGSPLHF
TGTGCCAGCAGTGAGTCCGGGTCACCCCTCCACTTT
>-|TRBD1|TRBJ1-2|TRBV4-3
CASSQTTTGAVYGYTF
TGCGCCAGCAGCCAAACCACGACAGGGGCAGTCTATGGCTACACCTTC
>-|-|TRBJ2-1|TRBV7-2
CASSPRRTYNEQFF
TGTGCCAGCAGCCCGCGCCGGACTTACAATGAGCAGTTCTTC
>few|-|TRBJ1-2|TRBV14
CASSPTTGYYGYTF
TGTGCCAGCAGCCCAACGACAGGCTACTATGGCTACACCTTC